One sample yielded the 2 T cell receptor beta chains listed below, sequenced in a study of graft-versus-host responses after intestinal transplantation (dated by TCRdb to about 2021). Library prep was done by the immunoSEQ multiplex PCR assay. Held by TCRdb, this immuneACCESS table contains in-frame sequences only and omits some clones. Under half of the omission traces to an unresolved V gene where checked; the cause of the rest is unknown. For this sample the table gives over 15,000 clones, of which around two fifths were detected only once. The ten top clones hold 3% to 4% of the sample. The time point tag for this specimen amounts to: cells obtained before transplantation from donor or recipient. In the mixed lymphocyte reactions, some 200,000 CFSE-labeled pre-transplant responders were plated with some 200,000 irradiated violet-dye-labeled stimulators and cultured for 5 to 7 days. Specimen: alloreactive CD8+ T cells from a mixed lymphocyte reaction culture, collected before intestinal transplant. The cell subset or site tag for this specimen amounts to: CFSE-low proliferating T cells sorted from approximately 6-day pre-transplant mixed lymphocyte reaction (GvH or HvG direction). The receptors here all came from a human patient who received an intestinal transplant.

The V call is TRBV6-5, the J call TRBJ2-7, with 13 bases lining up with TRBD2. The CDR3 sequence is 16 residues long. V lost 4 bases, J lost 3 bases, and 6 bases stayed unmatched. Germline values: CDR1 MNHEY, CDR2 SVGAGI. CDR3 nucleotides: TGTGCCAGCAGTTCACTAGGGACTAGCGGGATCTACGAGCAGTACTTC. Encoded protein: CASSSLGTSGIYEQYF.

The chain joins TRBV28 to TRBJ2-6; D gene unclear. V gave up 3 bases and J gave up 3 bases, with 3 bases separating them. This CDR3 spans 13 amino acids. Germline-derived CDR1 and CDR2 are MDHEN and SYDVKM. The CDR3 here is CASSFGGANVLTF. The CDR3 bases are TGTGCCAGCAGTTTCGGTGGGGCCAACGTCCTGACTTTC.